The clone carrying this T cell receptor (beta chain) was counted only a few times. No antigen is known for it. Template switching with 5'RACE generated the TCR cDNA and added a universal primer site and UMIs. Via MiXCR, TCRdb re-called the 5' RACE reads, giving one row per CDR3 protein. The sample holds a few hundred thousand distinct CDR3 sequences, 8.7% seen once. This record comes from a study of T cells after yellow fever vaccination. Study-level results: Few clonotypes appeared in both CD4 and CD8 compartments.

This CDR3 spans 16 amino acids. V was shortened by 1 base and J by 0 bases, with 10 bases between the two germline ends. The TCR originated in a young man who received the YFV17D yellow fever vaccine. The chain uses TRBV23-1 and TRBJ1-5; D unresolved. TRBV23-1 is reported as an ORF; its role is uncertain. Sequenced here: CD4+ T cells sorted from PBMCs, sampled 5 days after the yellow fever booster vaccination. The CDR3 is CASSQLWQYSNQPQHF. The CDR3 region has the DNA TGCGCCAGCAGTCAATTGTGGCAGTATAGCAATCAGCCCCAGCATTTT.